Below are 19 T cell receptor beta chains sequenced from a single sample in a study of radiotherapy plus CTLA-4 blockade in lung cancer. Profiled with immunoSEQ multiplex PCR; TCRdb holds only in-frame clones, not every one. Of about 90,000 clones detected, approximately 80% appear once; the ten largest clones hold less than 15%. This sample comprised peripheral blood, obtained from a patient treated with radiotherapy plus ipilimumab. The receptors originated from a human donor with non-small cell lung cancer that progressed on radiotherapy plus ipilimumab.

V is TRBV9 and J is TRBJ1-3; D gene uncertain. Trimming took off 4 bases at V and 3 bases at J, with 8 bases between the two ends. This CDR3 has 13 amino acids. Germline V lookup: CDR1 SGDLS, CDR2 YYNGEE. CDR3 amino acids: CASSPLLGNTIYF. CDR3 coding DNA: TGTGCCAGCAGCCCTCTTCTTGGAAACACCATATATTTT.

The chain uses TRBV4-1 and TRBJ2-5; D remains unclear. From germline, CDR1 is MGHRA and CDR2 YSYEKL. Trimming took 4 bases from V and 2 from J, leaving 17 bases between them. The CDR3 extends over 16 amino acids. CDR3 in amino acids: CASSPNGQREQETQYF. The CDR3 DNA is TGCGCCAGCAGCCCAAACGGTCAGAGAGAACAAGAGACCCAGTACTTC.

Only one count was recorded for this clone. The CDR3 sequence: CAIKASEGSGENYNEQFF. The CDR3 DNA sequence: TGTGCCATCAAAGCCTCGGAAGGGAGCGGGGAAAACTACAATGAGCAGTTCTTC. V is TRBV10-3 and J is TRBJ2-1; 7 bases match TRBD2. The CDR3 has 18 residues. Germline-derived CDR1 and CDR2 are ENHRY and SYGVKD. V shed 7 bases and J 3 bases; nucleotides not matched to a gene: 18.

The chain couples TRBV19 to TRBJ2-1; 8 bases are a match to TRBD2. The V gene end was trimmed by 6 bases and the J gene end by 5 bases; junction bases not matched to a gene: 9. The germline V gene has CDR1 LNHDA and CDR2 SQIVND (reference sequence). The CDR3 extends over 15 amino acids. The CDR3 coding sequence is TGTGCCAGTAGAACACATGGGCGGGAGGACAATGAGCAGTTCTTC. It yields the protein CASRTHGREDNEQFF.

This chain uses TRBV6-5 with TRBJ1-3; a possible D gene is TRBD1 (5 bases). CDR1 and CDR2 from the germline V gene are MNHEY and SVGAGI. Trimming took off 2 bases at V and 4 bases at J, with 6 bases between the two ends. CDR3 size: 13 residues. CDR3 loop: CASSYPGGNTIYF. DNA of the CDR3: TGTGCCAGCAGTTACCCAGGGGGAAACACCATATATTTT.

The chain combines TRBV6-6 with TRBJ2-5; 9 nucleotides line up with TRBD1. Trimming cost V 10 bases and J 4 bases; bases outside gene matches: 7. Germline V CDR1 and CDR2: MNHNY, SVGAGI (reference sequence). The CDR3 is 13 amino acids. CDR3 region: CATQPGQGETQYF. The CDR3, as DNA: TGTGCCACCCAACCGGGACAGGGAGAGACCCAGTACTTC.

This clone appeared a few times. The chain carries TRBV7-9 and TRBJ2-3; D is undetermined. CDR1 is SEHNR and CDR2 is FQNEAQ in the germline V gene (reference sequence). Trimming shortened V by 4 bases and J by 0 bases, and 17 bases separated the two germline ends. The CDR3 runs 17 residues. In DNA form, the CDR3 reads TGTGCCAGCAGCTCCGCCTTGGCTGGGCAGAGCACAGATACGCAGTATTTT. This translates into CASSSALAGQSTDTQYF. Full variable domain (outside the CDR3, taken from reference TRBV7-9 and TRBJ2-3): DTGVSQNPRHKITKRGQNVTFRCDPISEHNRLYWYRQTLGQGPEFLTYFQNEAQLEKSRLLSDRFSAERPKGSFSTLEIQRTEQGDSAMYLCASSSALAGQSTDTQYFGPGTRLTVL.

CDR3 coding DNA: TGTGCCATCAGTGAGTGGGGCGGGGGAAAGAGCTCCTACAATGAGCAGTTCTTC. Amino acids: CAISEWGGGKSSYNEQFF. The chain joins TRBV10-3 to TRBJ2-1; 7 bases fit TRBD2. The CDR3 runs 18 residues. Germline CDR1 is ENHRY and CDR2 is SYGVKD. J gave up 0 bases and V 1 base, and 9 bases lay outside the gene matches.

V gene TRBV19 combines with J gene TRBJ2-4; D may be TRBD2 (5 bases). CDR1 is LNHDA, CDR2 SQIVND, per germline (reference sequence). Deletions cut 6 bases from V and 7 bases from J, with 7 bases between. This CDR3 has 11 residues. This chain's CDR3 is CASRTGNIQYF. The CDR3 DNA sequence: TGTGCCAGTAGGACGGGGAACATTCAGTACTTC.

The chain combines TRBV10-2 with TRBJ2-5, with 9 positions matching TRBD2. J lost 2 bases, V lost 5 bases, and 3 bases had no gene match. This CDR3 is 14 amino acids long. The germline V gene encodes CDR1 WSHSY and CDR2 SAAADI. The CDR3 DNA reads as TGCGCCAGCAGTCTAGCGGGGCGACAAGAGACCCAGTACTTC. Protein product: CASSLAGRQETQYF.

The gene calls are TRBV7-9 and TRBJ1-2; maybe TRBD1 (6 bases). Germline V CDR1 and CDR2: SEHNR, FQNEAQ (reference sequence). CDR3 size: 15 residues. Trimming shortened V by 2 bases and J by 2 bases, and 12 bases separated the two germline ends. The CDR3 DNA reads TGTGCCAGCAGCTTATCGACAGGCCGAAACTATGGCTACACCTTC. It codes for CASSLSTGRNYGYTF.

This chain links TRBV5-4 with TRBJ2-3; 12 nucleotides agree with TRBD2. V shed 5 bases, J shed 2 bases, and the junction held 9 bases outside the gene matches. Germline V lookup: CDR1 SGHNT, CDR2 YYREEE (reference sequence). The CDR3 is made up of 17 amino acids. CDR3 nucleotide sequence: TGTGCCAGCAGACCCTCTCTAGCGGGAGGGTACACAGATACGCAGTATTTT. Translation gives CASRPSLAGGYTDTQYF. Full variable domain (remainder filled in from reference TRBV5-4 and TRBJ2-3): ETGVTQSPTHLIKTRGQQVTLRCSSQSGHNTVSWYQQALGQGPQFIFQYYREEENGRGNFPPRFSGLQFPNYSSELNVNALELDDSALYLCASRPSLAGGYTDTQYFGPGTRLTVL.

The V gene is TRBV30, the J gene TRBJ2-1, with D tentatively TRBD1 (6 bases). Germline V gene data show CDR1 as GTSNPN and CDR2 as SVGIG (reference sequence). V was clipped by 4 bases and J by 0 bases, with 16 bases between them. The CDR3 is 16 amino acids. CDR3 sequence: CAWIPLQGSSYNEQFF. CDR3 DNA sequence: TGTGCCTGGATCCCACTACAGGGCAGCTCCTACAATGAGCAGTTCTTC.

CDR3 nucleotides: TGTGCCAGCTCAACACGACAGGGGGAGGGCGGCTACACCTTC. The encoded protein is CASSTRQGEGGYTF. The rearrangement joins TRBV18 to TRBJ1-2, with 9 bases that match TRBD1. The CDR3 totals 14 residues. CDR1 KGHSH and CDR2 LQKENI come from the germline V gene. With 5 bases clipped from V and 8 bases from J, the junction kept 9 bases outside the gene matches.

The genes are TRBV19 and TRBJ2-7, with 9 bases that match TRBD1. The CDR3 contains 15 residues. CDR1 LNHDA and CDR2 SQIVND come from the germline V gene (reference sequence). The trim removed 6 bases at V and 6 bases at J, leaving 12 bases unmatched. CDR3 in amino acids: CASREKGQGLLEQYF. In DNA form, the CDR3 reads TGTGCCAGTAGGGAAAAAGGACAGGGGTTGCTCGAGCAGTACTTC.

This chain joins TRBV2 and TRBJ2-7, with TRBD2 matching over 10 bases. The CDR3 is made up of 15 amino acids. Germline V gives CDR1 SNHLY, CDR2 FYNNEI. Trimming at V came to 5 bases and at J to 2 bases, leaving 6 bases not matched to a gene. The CDR3 bases are TGTGCCAGCAGTCCACTAGCGGGACGAACCTACGAGCAGTACTTC. Residues: CASSPLAGRTYEQYF.

The chain has TRBV7-2 and TRBJ2-1; D gene uncertain. CDR1 is SGHTA and CDR2 is FQGNSA in the germline V gene. The CDR3 spans 15 residues. The germline V and J ends were trimmed by 2 bases and 4 bases, with 12 bases remaining between them. Here the CDR3 DNA reads TGTGCCAGCAGCTTACGGGCGGAAGTATACAATGAGCAGTTCTTC. Translating gives CASSLRAEVYNEQFF.

This chain joins TRBV19 and TRBJ2-7; the D is unclear. Germline CDR1 and CDR2: LNHDA and SQIVND (reference sequence). The CDR3 loop spans 15 amino acids. Trimming shortened V by 0 bases and J by 5 bases, and 14 bases separated the two germline ends. Here the CDR3 reads CASSIDKRTANEQYF. As DNA, the CDR3 is TGTGCCAGTAGTATAGATAAGAGGACCGCGAACGAGCAGTACTTC.

Only one count was recorded for this clone. The CDR3 DNA is TGTGCCAGCAGCCAAGTTGGACAGCTAAACTATGGCTACACCTTC. Protein sequence: CASSQVGQLNYGYTF. The V call is TRBV4-2, the J call TRBJ1-2; the D gene is possibly TRBD1 (6 bases). The CDR3 extends over 15 amino acids. Trimming removed 1 base at V and 2 bases at J, with 11 bases between. CDR1 LGHNA and CDR2 YNFKEQ come from the germline V gene.